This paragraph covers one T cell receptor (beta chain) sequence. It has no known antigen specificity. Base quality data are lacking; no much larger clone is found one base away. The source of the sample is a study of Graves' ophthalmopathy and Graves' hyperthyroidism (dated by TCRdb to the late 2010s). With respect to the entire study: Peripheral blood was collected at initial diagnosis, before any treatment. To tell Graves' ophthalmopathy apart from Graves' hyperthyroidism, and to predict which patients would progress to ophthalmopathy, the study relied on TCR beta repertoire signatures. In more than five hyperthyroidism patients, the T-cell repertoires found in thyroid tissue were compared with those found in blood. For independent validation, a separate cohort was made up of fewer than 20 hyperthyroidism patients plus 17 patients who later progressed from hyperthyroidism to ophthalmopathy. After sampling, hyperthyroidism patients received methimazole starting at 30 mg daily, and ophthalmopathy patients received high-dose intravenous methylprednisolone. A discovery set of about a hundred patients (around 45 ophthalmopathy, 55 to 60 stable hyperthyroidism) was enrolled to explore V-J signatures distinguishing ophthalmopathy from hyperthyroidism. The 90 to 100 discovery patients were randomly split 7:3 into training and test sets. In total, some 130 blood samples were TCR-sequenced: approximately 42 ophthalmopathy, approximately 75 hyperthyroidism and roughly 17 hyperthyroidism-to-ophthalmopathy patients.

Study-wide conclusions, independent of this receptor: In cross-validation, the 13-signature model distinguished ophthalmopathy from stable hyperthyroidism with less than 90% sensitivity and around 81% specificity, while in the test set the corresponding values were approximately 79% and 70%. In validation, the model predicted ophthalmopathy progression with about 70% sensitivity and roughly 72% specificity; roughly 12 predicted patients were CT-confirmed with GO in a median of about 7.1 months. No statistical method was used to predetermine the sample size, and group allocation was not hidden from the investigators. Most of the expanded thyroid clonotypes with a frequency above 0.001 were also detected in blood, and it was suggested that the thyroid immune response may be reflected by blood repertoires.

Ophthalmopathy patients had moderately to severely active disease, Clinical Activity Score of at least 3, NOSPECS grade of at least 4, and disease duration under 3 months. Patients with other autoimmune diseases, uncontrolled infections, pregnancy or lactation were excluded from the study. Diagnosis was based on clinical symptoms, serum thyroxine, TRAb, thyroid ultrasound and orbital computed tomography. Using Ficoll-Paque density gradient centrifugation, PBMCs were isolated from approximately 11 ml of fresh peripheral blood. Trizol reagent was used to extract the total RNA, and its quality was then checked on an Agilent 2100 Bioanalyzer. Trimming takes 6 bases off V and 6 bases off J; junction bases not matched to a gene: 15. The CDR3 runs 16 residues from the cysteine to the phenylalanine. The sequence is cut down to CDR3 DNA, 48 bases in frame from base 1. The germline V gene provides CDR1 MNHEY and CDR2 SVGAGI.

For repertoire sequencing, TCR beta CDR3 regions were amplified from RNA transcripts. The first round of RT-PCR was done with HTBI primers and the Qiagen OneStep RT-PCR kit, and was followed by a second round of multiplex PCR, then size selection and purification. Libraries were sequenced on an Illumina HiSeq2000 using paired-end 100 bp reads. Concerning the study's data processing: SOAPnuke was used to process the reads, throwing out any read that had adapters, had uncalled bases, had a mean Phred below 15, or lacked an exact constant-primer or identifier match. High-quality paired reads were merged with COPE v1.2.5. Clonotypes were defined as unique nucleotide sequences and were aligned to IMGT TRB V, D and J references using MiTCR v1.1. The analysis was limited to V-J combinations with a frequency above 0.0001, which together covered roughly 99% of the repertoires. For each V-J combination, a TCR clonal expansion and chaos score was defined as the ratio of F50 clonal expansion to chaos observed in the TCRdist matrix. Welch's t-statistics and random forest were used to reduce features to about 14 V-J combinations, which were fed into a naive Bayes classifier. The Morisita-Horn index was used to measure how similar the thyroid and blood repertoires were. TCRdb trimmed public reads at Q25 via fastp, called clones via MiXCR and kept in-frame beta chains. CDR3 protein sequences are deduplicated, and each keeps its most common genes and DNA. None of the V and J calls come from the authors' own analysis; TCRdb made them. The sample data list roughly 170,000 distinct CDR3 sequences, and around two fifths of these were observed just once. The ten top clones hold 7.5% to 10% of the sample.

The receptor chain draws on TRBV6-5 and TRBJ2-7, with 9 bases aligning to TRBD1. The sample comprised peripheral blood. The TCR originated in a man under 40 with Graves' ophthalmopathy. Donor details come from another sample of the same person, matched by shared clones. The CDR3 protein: CASSLAFGDRGFEQYF. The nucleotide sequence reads TGTGCCAGCAGCTTAGCGTTTGGCGACAGGGGGTTCGAGCAGTACTTC.